The text below deals with one TCR beta chain. Germline assignment: CDR1 SGHNT and CDR2 YYREEE (reference sequence). V was pared by 4 bases and J by 3 bases, with 3 bases of the junction left unmatched. The CDR3 covers 13 residues. This table comes from immunoSEQ multiplex PCR, and its TCRdb copy is limited to in-frame clones, with some not included. The sample has about 38,000 clones; approximately 81% are singletons. This record comes from a study of PD-1 blockade in mismatch repair-deficient tumors. Specimen: peripheral blood, collected less than 95 weeks after starting pembrolizumab. This chain connects TRBV5-4 to TRBJ1-2; 7 bases match TRBD1. The clonotype comes from an adult with mismatch repair-deficient cancer. The CDR3 DNA reads TGTGCCAGCAGCCCAACAGGGGACTATGGCTACACCTTC. Amino acid sequence: CASSPTGDYGYTF. The full variable domain, completed using reference TRBV5-4 and TRBJ1-2, is ETGVTQSPTHLIKTRGQQVTLRCSSQSGHNTVSWYQQALGQGPQFIFQYYREEENGRGNFPPRFSGLQFPNYSSELNVNALELDDSALYLCASSPTGDYGYTFGSGTRLTVV.